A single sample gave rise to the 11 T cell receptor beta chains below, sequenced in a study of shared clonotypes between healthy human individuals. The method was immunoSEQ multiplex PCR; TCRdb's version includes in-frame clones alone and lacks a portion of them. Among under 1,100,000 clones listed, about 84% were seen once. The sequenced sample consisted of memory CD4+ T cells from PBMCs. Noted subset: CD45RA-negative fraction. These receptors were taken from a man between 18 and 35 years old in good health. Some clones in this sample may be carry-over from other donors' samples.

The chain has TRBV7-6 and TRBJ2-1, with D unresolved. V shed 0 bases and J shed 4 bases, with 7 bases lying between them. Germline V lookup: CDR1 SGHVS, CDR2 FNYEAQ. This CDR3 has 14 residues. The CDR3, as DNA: TGTGCCAGCAGCTTAGCTCAATCATACAATGAGCAGTTCTTC. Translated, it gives CASSLAQSYNEQFF.

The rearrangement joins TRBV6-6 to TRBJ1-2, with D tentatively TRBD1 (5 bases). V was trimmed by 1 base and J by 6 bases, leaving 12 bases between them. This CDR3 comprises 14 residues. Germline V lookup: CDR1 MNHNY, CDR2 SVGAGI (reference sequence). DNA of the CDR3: TGTGCCAGCAGTTACTTTGGGGGAACGGATGGCTACACCTTC. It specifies CASSYFGGTDGYTF.

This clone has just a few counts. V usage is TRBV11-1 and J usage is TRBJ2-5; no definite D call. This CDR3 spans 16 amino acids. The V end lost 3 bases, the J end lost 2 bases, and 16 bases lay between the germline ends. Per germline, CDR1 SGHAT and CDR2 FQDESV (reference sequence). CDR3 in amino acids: CASSFRRAQEQETQYF. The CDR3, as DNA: TGTGCCAGCAGCTTTCGAAGGGCGCAGGAGCAAGAGACCCAGTACTTC.

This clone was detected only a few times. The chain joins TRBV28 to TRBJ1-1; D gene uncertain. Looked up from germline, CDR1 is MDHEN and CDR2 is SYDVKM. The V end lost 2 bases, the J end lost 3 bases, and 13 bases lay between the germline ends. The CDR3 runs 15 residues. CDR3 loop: CASSLIGRLDTEAFF. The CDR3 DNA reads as TGTGCCAGCAGTTTAATAGGTAGGTTGGACACTGAAGCTTTCTTT.

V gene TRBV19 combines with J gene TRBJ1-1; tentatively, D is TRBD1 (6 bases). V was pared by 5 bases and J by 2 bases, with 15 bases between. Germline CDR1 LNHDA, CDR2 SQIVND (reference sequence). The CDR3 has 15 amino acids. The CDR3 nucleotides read TGTGCCAGTAGTGCTCCAAGGACAGCAAACACTGAAGCTTTCTTT. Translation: CASSAPRTANTEAFF.

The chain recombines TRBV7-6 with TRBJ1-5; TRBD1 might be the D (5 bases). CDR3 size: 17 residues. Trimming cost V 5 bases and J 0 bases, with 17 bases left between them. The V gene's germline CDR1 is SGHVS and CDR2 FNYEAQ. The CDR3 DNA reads TGTGCCAGCAGCCCAATGGACACCCCTTATAGCAATCAGCCCCAGCATTTT. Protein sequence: CASSPMDTPYSNQPQHF.

DNA of the CDR3: TGTGCCAGCAGTTTAGACCTGGGAGAGACCCAGTACTTC. Protein product: CASSLDLGETQYF. The V gene is TRBV28, the J gene TRBJ2-5; D remains unclear. CDR3 length: 13 amino acids. Germline CDR1 reads MDHEN; CDR2 reads SYDVKM. The V end was cut by 2 bases, the J end by 4 bases, with 8 bases between.

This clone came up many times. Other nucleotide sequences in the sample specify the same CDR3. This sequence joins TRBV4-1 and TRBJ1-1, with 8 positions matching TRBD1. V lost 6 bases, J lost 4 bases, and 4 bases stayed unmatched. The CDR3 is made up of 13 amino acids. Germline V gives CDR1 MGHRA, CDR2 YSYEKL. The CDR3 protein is CASRPTGGTEAFF. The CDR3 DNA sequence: TGCGCCAGCAGACCTACAGGGGGCACTGAAGCTTTCTTT.

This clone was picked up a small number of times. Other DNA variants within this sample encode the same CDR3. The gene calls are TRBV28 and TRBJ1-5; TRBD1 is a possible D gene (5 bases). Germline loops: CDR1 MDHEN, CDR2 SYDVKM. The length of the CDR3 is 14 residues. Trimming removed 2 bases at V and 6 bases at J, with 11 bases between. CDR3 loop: CASSLRQGAQPQHF. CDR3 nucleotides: TGTGCCAGCAGTTTACGGCAAGGGGCTCAGCCCCAGCATTTT.

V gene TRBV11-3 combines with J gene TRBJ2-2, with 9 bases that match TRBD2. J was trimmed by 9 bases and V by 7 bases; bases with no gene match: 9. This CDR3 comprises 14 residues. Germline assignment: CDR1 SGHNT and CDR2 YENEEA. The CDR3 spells CASTSTSGPRELFF. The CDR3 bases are TGTGCCAGCACCTCGACTAGCGGCCCCCGGGAGCTGTTTTTT.

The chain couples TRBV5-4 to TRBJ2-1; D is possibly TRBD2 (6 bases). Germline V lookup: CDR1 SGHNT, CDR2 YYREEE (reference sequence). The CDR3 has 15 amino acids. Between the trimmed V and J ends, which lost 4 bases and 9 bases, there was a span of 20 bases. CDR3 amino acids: CASSLGGGASVEQFF. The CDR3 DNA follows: TGTGCCAGCAGCCTGGGGGGTGGGGCCAGCGTTGAGCAGTTCTTC.